The T cell receptor (beta chain) described here comes from a study of OX40 agonist ivuxolimab in advanced cancers. The wider study: Every 2 weeks, patients received ivuxolimab intravenously, dosed at 0.01 to 10 mg/kg. The study reported partial responses in three patients: one hepatocellular carcinoma, two cutaneous melanoma. Study-wide points: What antigens the expanded peripheral T cells recognized was never established.

Using immunoSEQ multiplex PCR, the repertoire was profiled, and TCRdb retains in-frame clones only, with some absent. The data contain about 14,000 clones, 82% of them singletons. From germline, CDR1 is MNHEY and CDR2 SVGAGI. The CDR3 length is 12 residues. This clone has just one count. No antigen is known for it. Baseline was the first blood sampling point, followed by cycle 4 day 1 and cycle 7 day 1. V and J are TRBV6-5 and TRBJ2-7; 8 bases match TRBD2. This receptor was obtained from an adult with an advanced solid tumor such as melanoma, head and neck, liver or kidney cancer. The material sequenced was CD4+ or CD8+ T cells sorted from blood, taken in a trial of the OX40 agonist ivuxolimab. The CDR3 spells CGTGTSSYEQYF. DNA for the CDR3: TGTGGGACCGGGACTAGCTCCTACGAGCAGTACTTC.